One and the same sample provided the 15 T cell receptor beta chains below, sequenced in a study of T cell repertoires in ileal Crohn's disease. This table comes from immunoSEQ multiplex PCR, and its TCRdb copy is limited to in-frame clones, with some not included. The table shows several thousand clones, with roughly 80% occurring only once. The specimen sequenced was ileal tissue. These receptor sequences come from an adult with Crohn's disease.

The chain combines TRBV14 with TRBJ2-4; perhaps TRBD1 as D (5 bases). The germline CDR1 and CDR2 sequences are SGHDN and FVKESK. The CDR3 consists of 16 residues. V lost 3 bases to trimming and J lost 3 bases, with 15 bases between them. The CDR3 loop reads CASSQFTGEIKNIQYF. Written as DNA, the CDR3 is TGTGCCAGCAGCCAGTTTACAGGCGAGATCAAAAACATTCAGTACTTC.

This chain joins TRBV6-1 and TRBJ2-7; perhaps TRBD2 as D (6 bases). The ends were cut back, 5 bases at V and 2 bases at J, with 16 bases in the middle. The germline V gene has CDR1 MNHNS and CDR2 SASEGT. This CDR3 comprises 15 residues. Here the CDR3 reads CASSLIGGMTYEQYF. The CDR3 DNA is TGTGCCAGCAGTCTTATAGGAGGGATGACCTACGAGCAGTACTTC.

The chain recombines TRBV28 with TRBJ1-2; possibly TRBD1 for D (6 bases). This CDR3 has 13 amino acids. Trimming took 6 bases from V and 5 from J, leaving 13 bases between them. In germline, CDR1 is MDHEN, CDR2 SYDVKM. The CDR3 loop is CASSVLGTYGYTF. In DNA form, the CDR3 reads TGTGCCAGCAGCGTTCTCGGGACATATGGCTACACCTTC.

The chain carries TRBV6-5 and TRBJ2-7; TRBD2 agrees at 8 bases. V dropped 7 bases and J dropped 7; count of bases not matched to a gene: 12. The CDR3 is made up of 14 amino acids. Germline loops: CDR1 MNHEY, CDR2 SVGAGI. The DNA for the CDR3 is TGTGCCAGCAACCACCTTAGCGGGATTGGTGAGCAGTACTTC. Residues: CASNHLSGIGEQYF.

With regard to this clone: Additional DNA sequences in this sample encode the identical CDR3. The chain carries TRBV14 and TRBJ2-7, with 10 bases fitting TRBD2. Germline V gene sequence: CDR1 SGHDN, CDR2 FVKESK. The J segment lost 2 bases and the V segment lost 1 base, leaving 2 bases of the junction unmatched. The CDR3 runs to 15 residues. For the CDR3, the DNA is TGTGCCAGCAGCCAAGGACTAGCGGGCCCCTACGAGCAGTACTTC. Translating gives CASSQGLAGPYEQYF.

The chain employs TRBV4-3 and TRBJ2-7; D is possibly TRBD2 (6 bases). The CDR3 spans 13 residues. Germline V lookup: CDR1 LGHNA, CDR2 YSLEER. V gave up 2 bases and J gave up 5 bases, with 10 bases separating them. CDR3 sequence: CASSQYREHEQYF. CDR3 coding DNA: TGCGCCAGCAGCCAATATCGGGAGCACGAGCAGTACTTC.

This clone turned up a few times. This rearrangement joins TRBV6-5 to TRBJ1-5; no clear D gene. This CDR3 spans 14 amino acids. V shed 7 bases and J shed 3 bases, with 13 bases lying between them. Germline lookup yields CDR1 MNHEY and CDR2 SVGAGI. CDR3 DNA: TGTGCCAGCAATGTATACGGGGACAATCAGCCCCAGCATTTT. As protein: CASNVYGDNQPQHF.

J is TRBJ2-2 and V is TRBV5-1, with D uncertain. The CDR3 is made up of 14 amino acids. Germline CDR1 SGHRS, CDR2 YFSETQ. The V end lost 0 bases, the J end lost 6 bases, and 9 bases lay between the germline ends. DNA of the CDR3: TGCGCCAGCAGCTTGGGAACATCCGCCGGGGAGCTGTTTTTT. Translating gives CASSLGTSAGELFF.

This clone was detected only a few times. The genes are TRBV2 and TRBJ2-2; D uncertain. From germline, CDR1 is SNHLY and CDR2 FYNNEI. Trimming left V 6 bases short and J 1 base short, with 6 bases between. This CDR3 is built from 13 residues. The CDR3 is CASRRLNTGELFF. In DNA, the CDR3 is TGTGCCAGCAGACGGTTGAACACCGGGGAGCTGTTTTTT.

V usage is TRBV7-9 and J usage is TRBJ1-2; 9 bases are shared with TRBD1. This CDR3 region has 13 residues. The trim removed 0 bases at V and 10 bases at J, leaving 3 bases unmatched. The germline V gene encodes CDR1 SEHNR and CDR2 FQNEAQ (reference sequence). The CDR3 DNA follows: TGTGCCAGCAGCTTAGCGGGACAGGGCGACTACACCTTC. It specifies CASSLAGQGDYTF.

There are a few counts of this clone. Here the CDR3 reads CASSISGTGAGYTF. The CDR3 nucleotides are TGTGCCAGTAGTATATCCGGGACAGGGGCTGGCTACACCTTC. This chain links TRBV19 with TRBJ1-2; 10 bases map to TRBD1. Trimming at V came to 2 bases and at J to 7 bases, leaving 4 bases not matched to a gene. The germline CDR1 and CDR2 sequences are LNHDA and SQIVND (reference sequence). The CDR3 is made up of 14 amino acids.

The CDR3 DNA sequence: TGTGCCAGCAGCGTAGGGGCAGCATATAATTCACCCCTCCACTTT. Residues: CASSVGAAYNSPLHF. The chain recombines TRBV9 with TRBJ1-6; D is unclear. There are 15 residues in the CDR3. In germline, CDR1 is SGDLS, CDR2 YYNGEE. Between the trimmed V and J ends, which lost 0 bases and 4 bases, there was a span of 8 bases.

V usage is TRBV19 and J usage is TRBJ1-1; tentative D call: TRBD1 (5 bases). CDR3 length: 15 residues. Germline CDR1 and CDR2: LNHDA and SQIVND (reference sequence). Trimming cost V 5 bases and J 5 bases, with 18 bases left between them. In DNA form, the CDR3 reads TGTGCCAGTAGTCCGTCGGGGGTAATGAGAACTGAAGCTTTCTTT. Amino acid sequence: CASSPSGVMRTEAFF.

The sample holds a few counts of this clone. The chain carries TRBV11-3 and TRBJ2-7, with a tentative D call TRBD2 (5 bases). The CDR3 extends over 13 amino acids. V was cut by 7 bases and J by 3 bases, with 13 bases left in between. Germline values: CDR1 SGHNT, CDR2 YENEEA. CDR3 in DNA: TGTGCCAGCACCGGCCGGGGTGGCTACGAGCAGTACTTC. It yields the protein CASTGRGGYEQYF.

This clone has only a few counts. V and J are TRBV28 and TRBJ1-2; perhaps TRBD1 as D (6 bases). Germline-derived CDR1 and CDR2 are MDHEN and SYDVKM. Deletions cut 8 bases from V and 2 bases from J, with 12 bases between. This CDR3 comprises 13 residues. Written as DNA, the CDR3 is TGTGCCAGCGGGGGCCAGCTGAACTATGGCTACACCTTC. Encoded protein: CASGGQLNYGYTF.